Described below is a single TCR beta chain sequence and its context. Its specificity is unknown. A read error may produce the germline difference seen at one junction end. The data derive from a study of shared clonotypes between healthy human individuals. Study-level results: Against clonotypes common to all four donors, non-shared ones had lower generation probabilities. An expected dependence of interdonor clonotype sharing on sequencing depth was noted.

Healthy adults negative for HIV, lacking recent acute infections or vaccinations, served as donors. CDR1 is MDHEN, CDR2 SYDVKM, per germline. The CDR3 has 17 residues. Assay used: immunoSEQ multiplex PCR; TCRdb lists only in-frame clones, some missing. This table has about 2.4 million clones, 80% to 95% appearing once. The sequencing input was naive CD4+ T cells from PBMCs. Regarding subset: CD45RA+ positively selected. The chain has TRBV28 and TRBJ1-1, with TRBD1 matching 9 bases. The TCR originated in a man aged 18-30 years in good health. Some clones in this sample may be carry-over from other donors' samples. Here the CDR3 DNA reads TGTGCCAGCAGTCCCGGGACAGGGAGTGGTCTAGCGGAGGGCCCGCCGTTT. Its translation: CASSPGTGSGLAEGPPF.